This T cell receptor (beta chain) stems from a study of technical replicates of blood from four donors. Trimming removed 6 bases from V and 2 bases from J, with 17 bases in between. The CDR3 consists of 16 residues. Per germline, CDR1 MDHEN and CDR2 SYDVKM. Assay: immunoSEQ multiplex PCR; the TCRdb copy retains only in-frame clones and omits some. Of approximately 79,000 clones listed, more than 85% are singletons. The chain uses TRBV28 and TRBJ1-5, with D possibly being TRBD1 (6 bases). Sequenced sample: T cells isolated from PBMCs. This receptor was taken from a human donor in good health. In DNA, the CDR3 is TGTGCCAGCAGGGCCGATTGGGGGCAAGGCAATCAGCCCCAGCATTTT. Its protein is CASRADWGQGNQPQHF.